The 5 T cell receptor beta chains below all came from one sample that was sequenced in a study of cytomegalovirus exposure and HLA in healthy donors (dated by TCRdb to about 2017). Libraries were prepared through the immunoSEQ multiplex PCR assay. The multiplex PCR relied on a mix of 60 forward primers for TCR Vbeta segments and 13 reverse primers for TCR Jbeta segments. TCRdb took this table from immuneACCESS and kept in-frame rearrangements with V and J called. Such tables lack part of the clones; where checked against another copy, unresolved V genes explain under half of the gap, and the rest is unexplained. This sample gives under 200,000 clones in total; approximately 86% of them show up just once. The ten largest clones represent about 2.1% of the sample. The material sequenced was PBMCs. Source of these receptors: a woman aged 18 to 35 in good health and CMV-seronegative.

The genes are TRBV28 and TRBJ1-4, with 7 bases lining up with TRBD1. CDR1 and CDR2 (germline): MDHEN, SYDVKM. V was pared by 5 bases and J by 7 bases, with 7 bases of the junction left unmatched. The CDR3 is made up of 14 amino acids. The CDR3 nucleotides are TGTGCCAGCAGTCAGACAGGGTTGACTGAAAAACTGTTTTTT. Amino acid sequence: CASSQTGLTEKLFF.

This chain's CDR3 is CASSLILAGYEQYF. CDR3 coding DNA: TGTGCCAGCAGCTTAATACTAGCGGGCTACGAGCAGTACTTC. This rearrangement joins TRBV7-2 to TRBJ2-7; 9 bases align to TRBD2. The length of the CDR3 is 14 residues. CDR1 SGHTA and CDR2 FQGNSA come from the germline V gene. The junction had 2 bases not matched to a gene; V was cut back by 2 bases and J by 3 bases. The whole variable domain, filled in from reference TRBV7-2 and TRBJ2-7, reads GAGVSQSPSNKVTEKGKDVELRCDPISGHTALYWYRQSLGQGLEFLIYFQGNSAPDKSGLPSDRFSAERTGGSVSTLTIQRTQQEDSAVYLCASSLILAGYEQYFGPGTRLTVT.

This chain joins TRBV2 and TRBJ2-4, with TRBD1 identical over 9 bases. From germline, CDR1 is SNHLY and CDR2 FYNNEI. J lost 8 bases, V lost 4 bases, and 12 bases had no gene match. There are 16 residues in the CDR3. The CDR3 here is CASSALGGQGFDIQYF. The CDR3 bases are TGTGCCAGCAGTGCCCTGGGGGGACAGGGCTTTGACATTCAGTACTTC.

This chain connects TRBV19 to TRBJ2-3; 8 bases align to TRBD2. The CDR3 contains 19 residues. V shed 3 bases, J shed 2 bases, and the junction held 16 bases outside the gene matches. CDR1 and CDR2 from the germline V gene are LNHDA and SQIVND (reference sequence). The CDR3 reads CASSMLIDSSGLPTDTQYF. In nucleotides, the CDR3 is TGTGCCAGTAGTATGCTGATCGACTCTAGCGGGCTTCCCACAGATACGCAGTATTTT.

The chain couples TRBV5-1 to TRBJ2-7, with 8 bases that match TRBD1. Losses at the gene ends were 0 bases for V and 5 bases for J; bases not matched to a gene: 10. Germline CDR1 and CDR2: SGHRS and YFSETQ. This CDR3 contains 16 residues. CDR3 nucleotides: TGCGCCAGCAGCTTGGAGGTCCGGACAGGGTTGAACGAGCAGTACTTC. Amino acids: CASSLEVRTGLNEQYF.